The 32 T cell receptor beta chains below come from one sample, sequenced in a study of T cell clonality in common variable immunodeficiency. TCRdb's copy holds only in-frame clones and misses some; the assay was immunoSEQ multiplex PCR. The sample was found to contain roughly 57,000 clones, and every one recurs. The sequencing input was peripheral blood mononuclear cells. The receptors originated from a person aged 18-70 years in good health.

This clone was counted between two and nine times. Partial CDR3 DNA: TGTGCCAGCTTCATCTATGGT. This gives the protein CASFIYG. The whole CDR3 sequence is CASFIYGQYF. The V call is TRBV7-9, the J call TRBJ2-4; no reliable D call. The read is 3 residues too short to cover the CDR3 end, so that end is filled in from the germline J gene. The CDR3 consists of 10 residues. Germline V gene lookup returns CDR1 SEHNR and CDR2 FQNEAQ (reference sequence).

This clone came up many times. The read falls 3 residues short of the CDR3 end, and the missing part is taken from the germline J gene. The chain joins TRBV5-1 to TRBJ2-2; 10 nucleotides agree with TRBD2. The CDR3 consists of 16 residues. Germline trimming cut 5 bases from V and 4 bases from J; bases unmatched to any gene: 8. Germline V gene sequence: CDR1 SGHRS, CDR2 YFSETQ. This chain's CDR3 is CASSQREGPGTGELFF. Incomplete CDR3 DNA: TGCGCCAGCAGTCAGCGGGAGGGCCCGGGCACCGGGGAG.

The table lists this clone with many counts. The CDR3 bases that were read are TGTGCCAGCAGGGGACAGGGGGAGGACACC. This translates into CASRGQGEDT. The entire CDR3 sequence reads CASRGQGEDTIYF. V and J are TRBV28 and TRBJ1-3; TRBD1 aligns across 11 bases. The read ends 3 residues before the CDR3 terminus; that terminus is restored from the germline J gene. The V gene's germline CDR1 is MDHEN and CDR2 SYDVKM. The CDR3 loop spans 13 amino acids. V trimming: 6 bases; J trimming: 8 bases; junction bases outside the gene matches: 3.

This clone showed up many times. The read gets to within 3 residues of the CDR3 end, and the germline J gene fills in the rest. V gene TRBV19 combines with J gene TRBJ2-2; TRBD1 matches at 8 bases. This CDR3 spans 17 amino acids. Unmatched junction bases numbered 6, after V lost 1 base and J lost 2 bases. Germline lookup yields CDR1 LNHDA and CDR2 SQIVND (reference sequence). The CDR3 DNA, read in part, is TGTGCCAGTAGTATAGTCCCTGACAGGGGAAACACCGGGGAG. Its translation is CASSIVPDRGNTGE. The entire CDR3 is CASSIVPDRGNTGELFF.

A word on this clone: A much larger clone lies a single base off, so this may be a read error. From the germline J gene comes the end of the CDR3, since the read stops 3 residues before it. The chain is built from TRBV18 and TRBJ1-4, with TRBD1 matching 7 bases. This CDR3 contains 15 residues. Germline loops: CDR1 KGHSH, CDR2 LQKENI. CDR3 DNA, as far as it was read: TGTGCCAGCTCACCACAGGGGGCGATTGGTTCACCA. Residues: CASSPQGAIGSP. The entire CDR3 reads CASSPQGAIGSPLFF.

This clone was seen many times. With the read ending 3 residues before the CDR3 end, the germline J gene is used to fill in that end. The genes are TRBV30 and TRBJ2-7; D possibly uses TRBD1 or TRBD2 (5 bases each). V shed 5 bases and J shed 0 bases, with 8 bases lying between them. Germline CDR1 reads GTSNPN; CDR2 reads SVGIG (reference sequence). The CDR3 has 12 amino acids. The sequenced CDR3 bases are TGTGCCTGGGAGGGGTCCTCCTACGAG. Amino acid sequence: CAWEGSSYE. The full CDR3 protein reads CAWEGSSYEQYF.

This clone came up many times. From the germline J gene comes the end of the CDR3, since the read stops 3 residues before it. This sequence joins TRBV7-2 and TRBJ2-3; D perhaps matches TRBD2 (6 bases). This CDR3 comprises 15 residues. V lost 5 bases and J lost 2, with 14 bases in between. The V gene's germline CDR1 is SGHTA and CDR2 FQGNSA. The DNA read from the CDR3 is TGTGCCAGCAGCCTTATAGCGGTGGTCACAGATACG. Translated: CASSLIAVVTDT. The complete CDR3 protein is CASSLIAVVTDTQYF.

This clone has at least ten counts. The read gets to within 3 residues of the CDR3 end, and the germline J gene fills in the rest. This chain links TRBV7-6 with TRBJ2-5, with TRBD1 as a possible D gene (5 bases). V dropped 1 base and J dropped 2 bases, with 17 bases sitting between them. The CDR3 loop spans 17 amino acids. Germline V gene lookup returns CDR1 SGHVS and CDR2 FNYEAQ. The sequenced part of the CDR3 DNA is TGTGCCAGCAGCTTAGTAGCACAGGCGGAACTTCAAGAGACC. Residues: CASSLVAQAELQET. In full, the CDR3 is CASSLVAQAELQETQYF.

The sample holds many counts of this clone. The read is 3 residues too short to cover the CDR3 end, so that end is filled in from the germline J gene. The chain recombines TRBV20-1 with TRBJ2-4; 9 nucleotides match TRBD2. The CDR3 runs to 17 residues. Germline trimming cut 0 bases from V and 3 bases from J; bases unmatched to any gene: 9. In germline, CDR1 is DFQATT, CDR2 SNEGSKA (reference sequence). The CDR3 loop reads CSARDKKREADKNIQYF. Partial CDR3 DNA: TGCAGTGCTAGAGATAAAAAGCGGGAGGCCGACAAAAACATT.

This clone was observed at least ten times. Sequencing ends 3 residues short of the CDR3 end; the germline J gene provides the rest. This chain uses TRBV29-1 with TRBJ1-2; perhaps TRBD1 as D (6 bases). V lost 6 bases and J 4 bases, leaving 15 bases between the germline ends. The CDR3 contains 13 residues. The germline CDR1 and CDR2 sequences are SQVTM and ANQGSEA. This CDR3 reads CSVTGDYGYGYTF. The covered CDR3 bases are TGCAGCGTGACAGGTGACTATGGCTATGGC.

This clone was picked up many times. The read ends 3 residues shy of where the CDR3 ends; the end is completed using the germline J gene. The gene calls are TRBV19 and TRBJ2-7; tentatively, D is TRBD2 (5 bases). Trimming pared 5 bases from V and 3 bases from J, leaving 14 bases between. The germline gives CDR1 LNHDA, CDR2 SQIVND (reference sequence). This CDR3 comprises 14 residues. CDR3 in amino acids: CASSPSWTFYEQYF. The covered CDR3 bases are TGTGCCAGTAGTCCATCTTGGACTTTCTACGAG.

This clone appeared many times. The DNA ends 3 residues before the CDR3 does, and the rest of the CDR3 is filled in from the germline J gene. The chain has TRBV7-8 and TRBJ2-3; TRBD2 matches at 10 bases. The V and J ends lost 3 bases and 2 bases, in that order; junction bases with no gene match: 2. Germline V lookup: CDR1 SGHVS, CDR2 FQNEAQ. The CDR3 runs to 15 residues. The covered CDR3 bases are TGTGCCAGCAGCTTTCTAGCGGGGGTCACAGATACG. Its translation: CASSFLAGVTDT. The CDR3 as a whole reads CASSFLAGVTDTQYF.

This clone was seen many times. The read terminates 3 residues ahead of where the CDR3 ends, so the germline J gene completes it. The chain links TRBV10-1 to TRBJ1-4; the match to TRBD1 covers 10 bases. Germline trimming cut 0 bases from V and 3 bases from J; bases unmatched to any gene: 7. The CDR3 has 18 residues. In germline, CDR1 is WNHNN, CDR2 SYGVQD (reference sequence). The CDR3 loop is CASSESSRQGASNEKLFF. The sequenced CDR3 bases are TGCGCCAGCAGTGAGTCGTCCAGACAGGGGGCATCTAATGAAAAA.

This clone was counted at least ten times. Mismatch with germline at one junction end may stem from a read error. The CDR3 is cut off 3 residues early in the read; its end comes from the germline J gene. The chain recombines TRBV10-3 with TRBJ1-2, with D unclear. CDR3 length equals 10 residues. Germline V gene data show CDR1 as ENHRY and CDR2 as SYGVKD. The CDR3 is CAIRNYGYTF. The sequenced part of the CDR3 DNA is TGTGCCATCAGGAACTATGGT.

At least ten counts were recorded for this clone. Read sequence stops 3 residues before the CDR3 end, and the germline J gene provides the missing end. The rearrangement links TRBV19 to TRBJ1-2, with TRBD1 matching 9 bases. Losses at the gene ends were 5 bases for V and 5 bases for J; bases not matched to a gene: 6. The CDR3 has 14 residues. In germline, CDR1 is LNHDA, CDR2 SQIVND (reference sequence). CDR3 protein: CASSGDREFYGYTF. The sequenced CDR3 bases are TGTGCCAGTAGTGGGGACAGGGAGTTTTATGGC.

This clone was seen many times. The sequence runs out 3 residues before the end of the CDR3; the remainder is reconstructed from the germline J gene. This sequence joins TRBV4-1 and TRBJ2-3; tentatively, D is TRBD1 (6 bases). This CDR3 comprises 16 residues. The germline V gene has CDR1 MGHRA and CDR2 YSYEKL. Trimming stripped 2 bases from V and 6 bases from J, with 18 bases between. The CDR3 protein is CASSQPTRGGTDTQYF. CDR3 DNA (partial): TGCGCCAGCAGCCAACCGACCCGAGGGGGAACTGATACG.

This clone appeared many times. Sequencing ends 3 residues short of the CDR3 end; the germline J gene provides the rest. The chain has TRBV5-6 and TRBJ2-7; 10 positions match TRBD2. V shed 2 bases, J shed 2 bases, and the junction held 1 base outside the gene matches. The length of the CDR3 is 14 residues. Germline assignment: CDR1 SGHDT and CDR2 YYEEEE. This chain's CDR3 is CASSLAGGTYEQYF. Incomplete CDR3 DNA: TGTGCCAGCAGCTTAGCGGGAGGGACCTACGAG. Full variable domain (outside the CDR3, taken from reference TRBV5-6 and TRBJ2-7): DAGVTQSPTHLIKTRGQQVTLRCSPKSGHDTVSWYQQALGQGPQFIFQYYEEEERQRGNFPDRFSGHQFPNYSSELNVNALLLGDSALYLCASSLAGGTYEQYFGPGTRLTVT.

This clone was recorded a few times. Coverage ceases 3 residues before the CDR3 finishes, and the germline J gene fills in the end. This rearrangement joins TRBV7-9 to TRBJ2-2; 8 bases line up with TRBD1. Germline V gene sequence: CDR1 SEHNR, CDR2 FQNEAQ (reference sequence). This CDR3 comprises 15 residues. The sequenced CDR3 bases are TGTGCCAGCAGCTCGCAGGGGGCGCAAGGTGAAAAG. This gives the protein CASSSQGAQGEK. The whole CDR3 sequence reads CASSSQGAQGEKLFF.

There are many counts of this clone. With the read ending 3 residues before the CDR3 end, the germline J gene is used to fill in that end. The chain recombines TRBV19 with TRBJ2-1; tentative D call: TRBD2 (6 bases). The germline V gene encodes CDR1 LNHDA and CDR2 SQIVND (reference sequence). The CDR3 extends over 18 amino acids. Deletions cut 4 bases from V and 0 bases from J, with 19 bases between. The CDR3 reads CASSTTSKGHYSYNEQFF. Incomplete CDR3 DNA: TGTGCCAGTAGTACCACTAGCAAAGGTCACTACTCCTACAATGAG.

This clone was counted only a few times. The read comes to an end 3 residues before the CDR3 does, leaving the germline J gene to fill in the end. This chain links TRBV6-1 with TRBJ2-4; 8 bases match TRBD1. Germline V gene lookup returns CDR1 MNHNS and CDR2 SASEGT. The CDR3 spans 13 residues. This CDR3 reads CASSDRQGYGQYF. The part of the CDR3 DNA that was read is TGTGCCAGCAGTGACCGACAGGGGTATGGT.

At least ten counts were recorded for this clone. The read terminates 3 residues ahead of where the CDR3 ends, so the germline J gene completes it. The chain couples TRBV12-3 or TRBV12-4 to TRBJ2-1; maybe TRBD1 (6 bases). V lost 4 bases, J lost 4 bases, and 20 bases lay in between. This CDR3 is 17 amino acids long. CDR3 protein: CASSSDSPLTFYNEQFF. The DNA read from the CDR3 is TGTGCCAGCAGTTCGGACAGTCCCCTTACATTTTACAATGAG.

At least ten counts were recorded for this clone. The read ends 3 residues early relative to the CDR3; the germline J gene fills the gap. This chain uses TRBV20-1 with TRBJ2-4; TRBD2 matches at 11 bases. The CDR3 spans 15 residues. The germline V gene encodes CDR1 DFQATT and CDR2 SNEGSKA (reference sequence). V lost 5 bases, J lost 8 bases, and 11 bases stayed unmatched. The part of the CDR3 DNA that was read is TGCAGTGCTGCTAGGACTAGCGGGCAGCGATACATT. Protein: CSAARTSGQRYI. The whole CDR3 is CSAARTSGQRYIQYF.

To note about this clone: A much larger clone lies a single base off, so this may be a read error. The sequence runs out 3 residues before the end of the CDR3; the remainder is reconstructed from the germline J gene. The V and J genes are TRBV2 and TRBJ2-5, with D tentatively TRBD2 (7 bases). Germline loops: CDR1 SNHLY, CDR2 FYNNEI. The CDR3 runs 16 residues. CDR3 DNA (partial): TGTGCCAGCAGTGAGGGGGGGAGATTGTGGACAGATACC. Protein product: CASSEGGRLWTDT. Given in full, the CDR3 is CASSEGGRLWTDTQYF.

This clone was picked up many times. The missing CDR3 end, 3 residues past where the read stops, is filled in from the germline J gene. The gene calls are TRBV14 and TRBJ2-1; the D gene is possibly TRBD2 (5 bases). The CDR3 length is 17 residues. V dropped 4 bases and J dropped 3 bases, with 19 bases sitting between them. The V gene's germline CDR1 is SGHDN and CDR2 FVKESK. CDR3 residues: CASSPGGLPGFYNEQFF. The CDR3 bases that were read are TGTGCCAGCAGCCCCGGCGGGCTCCCCGGTTTCTACAATGAG. The full variable domain, rest sourced from reference TRBV14 and TRBJ2-1, is EAGVTQFPSHSVIEKGQTVTLRCDPISGHDNLYWYRRVMGKEIKFLLHFVKESKQDESGMPNNRFLAERTGGTYSTLKVQPAELEDSGVYFCASSPGGLPGFYNEQFFGPGTRLTVL.

There are many counts of this clone. The read halts 3 residues ahead of the CDR3 end, with the missing end drawn from the germline J gene. The chain joins TRBV7-3 to TRBJ2-3; 8 bases agree with TRBD1. In germline, CDR1 is SGHTA, CDR2 FQGTGA. The V segment lost 5 bases and the J segment 6 bases; nucleotides outside the gene matches: 10. The CDR3 covers 15 residues. The CDR3 loop is CASSQGQGSIDTQYF. The sequenced CDR3 bases are TGTGCCAGCAGCCAAGGACAGGGTAGTATCGATACG.

This clone showed up many times. The read is 3 residues too short to cover the CDR3 end, so that end is filled in from the germline J gene. This specimen includes other DNA sequences encoding the same CDR3. The rearrangement joins TRBV14 to TRBJ1-1; no clear D gene. The CDR3 has 12 residues. Per the germline V gene, CDR1 is SGHDN and CDR2 is FVKESK. The CDR3 protein is CASSHSQRGAFF. Incomplete CDR3 DNA: TGTGCCAGCAGTCATAGTCAGCGAGGA.

At least ten counts were recorded for this clone. The read comes to an end 3 residues before the CDR3 does, leaving the germline J gene to fill in the end. The chain combines TRBV6-2 or TRBV6-3 with TRBJ2-2; 7 bases align to TRBD1. From germline, CDR1 is MNHEY and CDR2 SVGEGT. The V gene end was trimmed by 7 bases and the J gene end by 0 bases; junction bases not matched to a gene: 5. The CDR3 length is 15 residues. The CDR3 DNA, read in part, is TGTGCCAGCAACATCGACAGGGCGAACACCGGGGAG. It specifies CASNIDRANTGE. The entire CDR3 reads CASNIDRANTGELFF.

This clone was observed many times. The read halts 3 residues ahead of the CDR3 end, with the missing end drawn from the germline J gene. The chain employs TRBV19 and TRBJ1-2, with D possibly TRBD1 on 6 matching bases. Germline V gene lookup returns CDR1 LNHDA and CDR2 SQIVND (reference sequence). The CDR3 consists of 12 residues. The CDR3 here is CASSNRDQGYTF. Partial CDR3 DNA: TGTGCCAGTAGTAACAGGGACCAAGGC.

This clone was counted a few times. A clone one base away is much larger, so this may be a read error. Read coverage stops 3 residues before the CDR3 terminus; the germline J gene supplies the remainder. The J gene is TRBJ2-2, the V gene TRBV19, with D possibly being TRBD1 (6 bases). Germline loops: CDR1 LNHDA, CDR2 SQIVND (reference sequence). The CDR3 is made up of 15 amino acids. CDR3 protein: CASSIQGPGANVLFF. The sequenced CDR3 bases are TGTGCCAGTAGTATTCAGGGGCCTGGGGCCAACGTG.

This clone showed up many times. Incomplete CDR3 DNA: TGCGCCAGCAGTGAAGGCGGCGGGGTTTTAACGGTGAACGCCTCCTACGAG. It encodes CASSEGGGVLTVNASYE. The full CDR3 is CASSEGGGVLTVNASYEQYF. This sequence joins TRBV10-1 and TRBJ2-7; D possibly corresponds to TRBD2 (6 bases). The read halts 3 residues ahead of the CDR3 end, with the missing end drawn from the germline J gene. The CDR3 is 20 amino acids. V was pared by 3 bases and J by 0 bases, with 27 bases between. The germline gives CDR1 WNHNN, CDR2 SYGVQD (reference sequence).

This clone was counted between two and nine times. The CDR3 end falls 3 residues outside the read, so it is completed with the germline J gene. The V call is TRBV5-6, the J call TRBJ2-3; D is perhaps TRBD2 (6 bases). This CDR3 spans 15 amino acids. Germline loops: CDR1 SGHDT, CDR2 YYEEEE. This chain's CDR3 is CASSTWRGGNQPQYF. The CDR3 DNA, read in part, is TGTGCCAGCAGTACGTGGAGGGGAGGAAATCAGCCG.

This clone has ten or more counts. The CDR3 end lies 3 residues beyond the end of the read and is filled in from the germline J gene. The V and J genes are TRBV2 and TRBJ2-3; 8 bases are a match to TRBD2. The V gene end was trimmed by 2 bases and the J gene end by 1 base; junction bases not matched to a gene: 11. Per germline, CDR1 SNHLY and CDR2 FYNNEI. The CDR3 contains 18 residues. The CDR3 loop reads CASSELSGREGRTDTQYF. The DNA read from the CDR3 is TGTGCCAGCAGTGAATTGAGCGGACGGGAGGGCCGCACAGATACG.